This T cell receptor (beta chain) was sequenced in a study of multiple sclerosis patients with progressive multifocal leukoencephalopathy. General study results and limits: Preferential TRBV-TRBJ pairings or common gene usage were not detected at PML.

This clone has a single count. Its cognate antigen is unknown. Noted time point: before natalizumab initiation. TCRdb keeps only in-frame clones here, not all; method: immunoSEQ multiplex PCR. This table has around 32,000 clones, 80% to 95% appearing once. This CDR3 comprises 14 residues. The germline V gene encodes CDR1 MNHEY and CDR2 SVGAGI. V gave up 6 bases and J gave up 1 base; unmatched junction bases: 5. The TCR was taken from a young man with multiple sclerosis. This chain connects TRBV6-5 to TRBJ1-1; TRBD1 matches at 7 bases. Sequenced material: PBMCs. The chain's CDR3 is CASRTGQTNTEAFF. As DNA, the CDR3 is TGTGCCAGCAGAACGGGACAGACGAACACTGAAGCTTTCTTT.